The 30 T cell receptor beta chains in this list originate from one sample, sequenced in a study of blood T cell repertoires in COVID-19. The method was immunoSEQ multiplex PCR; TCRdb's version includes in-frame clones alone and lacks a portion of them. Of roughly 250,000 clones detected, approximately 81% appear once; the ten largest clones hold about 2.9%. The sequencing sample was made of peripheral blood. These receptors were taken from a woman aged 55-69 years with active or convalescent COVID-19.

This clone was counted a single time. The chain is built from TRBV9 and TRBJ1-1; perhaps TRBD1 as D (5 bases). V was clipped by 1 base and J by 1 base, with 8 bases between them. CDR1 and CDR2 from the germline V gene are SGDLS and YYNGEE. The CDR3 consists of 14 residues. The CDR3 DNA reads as TGTGCCAGCAGCGTAACAGGCCAGAACACTGAAGCTTTCTTT. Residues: CASSVTGQNTEAFF.

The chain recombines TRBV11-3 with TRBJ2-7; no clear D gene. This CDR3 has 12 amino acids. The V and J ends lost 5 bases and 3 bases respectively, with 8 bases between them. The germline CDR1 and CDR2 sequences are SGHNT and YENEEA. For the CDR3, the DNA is TGTGCCAGCAGCGTCCACAGCTACGAGCAGTACTTC. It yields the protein CASSVHSYEQYF.

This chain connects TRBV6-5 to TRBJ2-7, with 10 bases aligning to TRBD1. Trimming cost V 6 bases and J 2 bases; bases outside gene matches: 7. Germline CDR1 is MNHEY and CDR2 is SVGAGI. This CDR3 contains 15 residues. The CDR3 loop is CASRLRDRGTYEQYF. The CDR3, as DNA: TGTGCCAGCAGGCTCCGGGACAGGGGAACCTACGAGCAGTACTTC.

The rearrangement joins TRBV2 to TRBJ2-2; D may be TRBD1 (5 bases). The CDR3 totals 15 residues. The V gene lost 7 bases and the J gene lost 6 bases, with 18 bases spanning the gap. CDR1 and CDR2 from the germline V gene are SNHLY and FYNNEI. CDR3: CASTNNDQGPGELFF. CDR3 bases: TGTGCCAGCACTAACAATGACCAGGGTCCCGGGGAGCTGTTTTTT.

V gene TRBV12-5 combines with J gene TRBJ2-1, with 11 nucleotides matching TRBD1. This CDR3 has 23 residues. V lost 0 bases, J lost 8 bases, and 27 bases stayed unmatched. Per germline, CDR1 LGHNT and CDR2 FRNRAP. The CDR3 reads CASGLVLRPGDRGTEAYRHEQFF. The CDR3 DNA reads TGTGCTAGTGGTTTGGTATTACGGCCTGGGGACAGGGGGACAGAGGCCTACCGGCATGAGCAGTTCTTC.

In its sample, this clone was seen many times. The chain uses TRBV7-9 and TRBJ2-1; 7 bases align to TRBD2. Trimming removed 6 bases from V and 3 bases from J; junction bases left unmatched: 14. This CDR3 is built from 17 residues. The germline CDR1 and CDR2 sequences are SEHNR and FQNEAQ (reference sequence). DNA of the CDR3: TGTGCCAGCAGTCCTACGATTCAGGGAGGGAACTACAATGAGCAGTTCTTC. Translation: CASSPTIQGGNYNEQFF.

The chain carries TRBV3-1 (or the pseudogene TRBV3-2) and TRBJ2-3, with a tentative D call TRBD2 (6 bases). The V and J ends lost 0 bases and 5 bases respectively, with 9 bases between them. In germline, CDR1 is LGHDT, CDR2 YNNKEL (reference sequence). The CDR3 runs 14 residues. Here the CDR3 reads CASSQEGGVDTQYF. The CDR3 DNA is TGTGCCAGCAGCCAAGAAGGCGGGGTAGATACGCAGTATTTT.

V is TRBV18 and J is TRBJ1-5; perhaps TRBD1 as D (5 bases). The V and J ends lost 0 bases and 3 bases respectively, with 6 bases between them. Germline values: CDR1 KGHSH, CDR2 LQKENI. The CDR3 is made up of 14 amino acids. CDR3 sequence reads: CASSPPGLNQPQHF. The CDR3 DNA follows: TGTGCCAGCTCACCACCGGGGCTCAATCAGCCCCAGCATTTT.

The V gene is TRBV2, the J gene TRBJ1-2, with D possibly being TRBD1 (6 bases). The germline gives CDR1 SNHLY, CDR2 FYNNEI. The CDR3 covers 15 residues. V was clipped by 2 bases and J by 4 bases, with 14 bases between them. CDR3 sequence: CASSERGRGGYGYTF. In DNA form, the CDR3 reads TGTGCCAGCAGTGAACGGGGCAGGGGCGGCTATGGCTACACCTTC.

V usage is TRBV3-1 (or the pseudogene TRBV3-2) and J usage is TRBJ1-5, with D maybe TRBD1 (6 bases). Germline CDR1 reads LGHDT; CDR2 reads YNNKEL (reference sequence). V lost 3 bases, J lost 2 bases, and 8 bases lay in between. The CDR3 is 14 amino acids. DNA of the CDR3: TGTGCCAGCAGCCAGGGGGCAGGCAATCAGCCCCAGCATTTT. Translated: CASSQGAGNQPQHF.

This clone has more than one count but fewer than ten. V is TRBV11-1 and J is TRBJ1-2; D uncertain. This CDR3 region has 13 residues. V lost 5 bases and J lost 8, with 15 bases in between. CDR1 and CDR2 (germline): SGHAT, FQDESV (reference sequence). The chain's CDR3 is CASSLRQARGYTF. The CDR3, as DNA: TGTGCCAGCAGCCTCCGCCAGGCGCGAGGCTACACCTTC.

The CDR3 protein is CASSLGSTSGGPVGTDTQYF. In nucleotides, the CDR3 is TGTGCCAGCAGCTTGGGGTCTACTAGCGGGGGGCCCGTGGGCACAGATACGCAGTATTTT. The rearrangement links TRBV5-8 to TRBJ2-3, with 12 bases matching TRBD2. CDR1 SGHTS and CDR2 YDEGEE come from the germline V gene. V was pared by 0 bases and J by 1 base, with 12 bases of the junction left unmatched. The CDR3 has 20 residues.

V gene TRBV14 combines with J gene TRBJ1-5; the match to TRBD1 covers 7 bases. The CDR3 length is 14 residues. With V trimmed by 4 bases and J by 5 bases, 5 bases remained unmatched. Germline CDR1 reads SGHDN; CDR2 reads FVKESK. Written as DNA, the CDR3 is TGTGCCAGCAGCCCCCGACAGGGTGATCAGCCCCAGCATTTT. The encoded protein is CASSPRQGDQPQHF.

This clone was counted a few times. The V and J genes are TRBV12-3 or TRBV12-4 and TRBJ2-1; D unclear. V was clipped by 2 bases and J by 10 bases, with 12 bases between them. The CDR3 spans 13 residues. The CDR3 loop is CASSLLLSREQFF. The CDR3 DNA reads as TGTGCCAGCAGTTTACTCCTAAGCAGGGAGCAGTTCTTC.

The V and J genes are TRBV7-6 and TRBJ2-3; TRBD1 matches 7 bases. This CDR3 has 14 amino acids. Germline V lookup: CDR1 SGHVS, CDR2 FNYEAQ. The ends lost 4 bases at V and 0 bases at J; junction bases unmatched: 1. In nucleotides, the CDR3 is TGTGCCAGCAGCTCGGACAGGAGCACAGATACGCAGTATTTT. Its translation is CASSSDRSTDTQYF.

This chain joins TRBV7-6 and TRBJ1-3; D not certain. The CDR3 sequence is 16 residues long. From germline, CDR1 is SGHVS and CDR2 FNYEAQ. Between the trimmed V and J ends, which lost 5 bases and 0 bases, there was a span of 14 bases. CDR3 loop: CASSNMGESSGNTIYF. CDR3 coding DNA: TGTGCCAGCAGCAACATGGGAGAGAGCTCTGGAAACACCATATATTTT.

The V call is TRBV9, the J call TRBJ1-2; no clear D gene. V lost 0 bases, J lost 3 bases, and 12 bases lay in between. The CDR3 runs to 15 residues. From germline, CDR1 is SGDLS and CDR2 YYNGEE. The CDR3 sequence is CASSVGATPHYGYTF. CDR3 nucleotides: TGTGCCAGCAGCGTAGGAGCGACCCCCCACTATGGCTACACCTTC.

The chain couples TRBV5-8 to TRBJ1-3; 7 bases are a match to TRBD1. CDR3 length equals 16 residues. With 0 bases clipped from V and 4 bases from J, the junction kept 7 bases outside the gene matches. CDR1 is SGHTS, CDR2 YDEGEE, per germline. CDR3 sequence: CASSLGTGARGNTIYF. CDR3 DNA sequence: TGTGCCAGCAGCTTGGGGACAGGAGCGCGAGGAAACACCATATATTTT.

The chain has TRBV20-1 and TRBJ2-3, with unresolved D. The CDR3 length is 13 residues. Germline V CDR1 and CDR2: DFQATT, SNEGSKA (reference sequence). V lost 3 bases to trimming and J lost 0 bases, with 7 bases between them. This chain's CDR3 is CSASAVSTDTQYF. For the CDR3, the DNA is TGCAGTGCTAGTGCAGTCAGCACAGATACGCAGTATTTT.

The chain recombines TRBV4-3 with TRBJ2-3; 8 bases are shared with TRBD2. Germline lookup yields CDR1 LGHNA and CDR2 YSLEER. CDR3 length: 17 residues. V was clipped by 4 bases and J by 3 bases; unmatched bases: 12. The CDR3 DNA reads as TGCGCCAGCAGCCTCCAGCCGGCTAGCGGGTCTACAGATACGCAGTATTTT. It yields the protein CASSLQPASGSTDTQYF.

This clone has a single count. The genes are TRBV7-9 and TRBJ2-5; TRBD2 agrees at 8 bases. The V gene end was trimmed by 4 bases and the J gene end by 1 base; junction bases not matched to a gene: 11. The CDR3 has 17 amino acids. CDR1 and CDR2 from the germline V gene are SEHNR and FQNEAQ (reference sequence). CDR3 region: CASSSDTGAGAQETQYF. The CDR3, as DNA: TGTGCCAGCAGCTCAGATACGGGAGCGGGGGCCCAAGAGACCCAGTACTTC.

Here the CDR3 DNA reads TGTGCCAGCAGAGGGACAGGGGGCGGAAACACCATATATTTT. This codes for CASRGTGGGNTIYF. The chain couples TRBV25-1 to TRBJ1-3; 12 nucleotides align to TRBD1. This CDR3 region has 14 residues. With V trimmed by 6 bases and J by 4 bases, 1 base remained unmatched. The germline gives CDR1 MGHDK, CDR2 SYGVNS.

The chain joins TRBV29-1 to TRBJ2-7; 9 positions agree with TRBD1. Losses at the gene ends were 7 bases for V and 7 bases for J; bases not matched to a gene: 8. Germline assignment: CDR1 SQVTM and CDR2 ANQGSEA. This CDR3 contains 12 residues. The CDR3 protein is CSAPGQGQEQYF. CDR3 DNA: TGCAGCGCTCCGGGACAGGGCCAGGAGCAGTACTTC.

The CDR3 DNA sequence: TGTGCCAGCAGCAAAGCTGGACAGGGATTAGATACGCAGTATTTT. This codes for CASSKAGQGLDTQYF. The V call is TRBV21-1, the J call TRBJ2-3; whether TRBD1, the table's D call, matches the DNA was not checked. TRBV21-1 is flagged as a pseudogene. This CDR3 region has 15 residues.

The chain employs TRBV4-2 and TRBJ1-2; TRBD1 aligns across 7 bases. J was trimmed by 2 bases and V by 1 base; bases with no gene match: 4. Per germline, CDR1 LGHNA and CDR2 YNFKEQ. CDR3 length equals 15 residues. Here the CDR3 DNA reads TGTGCCAGCAGCCAAGGACAGGGAGGCAACTATGGCTACACCTTC. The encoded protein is CASSQGQGGNYGYTF.

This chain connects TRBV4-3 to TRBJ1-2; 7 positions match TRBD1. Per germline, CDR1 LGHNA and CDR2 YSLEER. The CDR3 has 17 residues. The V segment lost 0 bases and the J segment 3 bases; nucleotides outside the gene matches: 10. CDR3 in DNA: TGCGCCAGCAGCCAAGATATATGGGACAGCTCTTACTATGGCTACACCTTC. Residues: CASSQDIWDSSYYGYTF.

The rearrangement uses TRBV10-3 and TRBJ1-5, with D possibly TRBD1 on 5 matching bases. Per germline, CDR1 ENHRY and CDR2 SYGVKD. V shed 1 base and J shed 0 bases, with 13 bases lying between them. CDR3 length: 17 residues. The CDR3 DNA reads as TGTGCCATCAGTGAGTTTTTACAGGCGAATAGCAATCAGCCCCAGCATTTT. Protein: CAISEFLQANSNQPQHF.

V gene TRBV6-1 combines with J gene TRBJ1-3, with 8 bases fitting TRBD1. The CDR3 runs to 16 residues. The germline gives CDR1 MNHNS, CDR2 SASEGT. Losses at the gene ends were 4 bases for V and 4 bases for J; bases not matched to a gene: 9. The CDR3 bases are TGTGCCAGCAGTGTGCAATCCGGGACAGGCGGAAACACCATATATTTT. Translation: CASSVQSGTGGNTIYF.

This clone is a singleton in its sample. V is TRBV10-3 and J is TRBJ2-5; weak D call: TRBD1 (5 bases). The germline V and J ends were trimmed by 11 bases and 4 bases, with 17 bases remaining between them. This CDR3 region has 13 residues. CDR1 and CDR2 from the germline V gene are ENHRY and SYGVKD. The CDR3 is CALSKGIRETQYF. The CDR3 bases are TGTGCCCTTTCGAAGGGGATCCGAGAGACCCAGTACTTC.

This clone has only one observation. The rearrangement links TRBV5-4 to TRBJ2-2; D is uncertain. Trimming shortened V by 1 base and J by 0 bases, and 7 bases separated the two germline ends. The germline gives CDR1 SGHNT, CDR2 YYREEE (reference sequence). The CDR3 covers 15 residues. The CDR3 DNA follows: TGTGCCAGCAGCTTGCGACAAACGAACACCGGGGAGCTGTTTTTT. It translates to CASSLRQTNTGELFF. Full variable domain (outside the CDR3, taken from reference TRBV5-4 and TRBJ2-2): ETGVTQSPTHLIKTRGQQVTLRCSSQSGHNTVSWYQQALGQGPQFIFQYYREEENGRGNFPPRFSGLQFPNYSSELNVNALELDDSALYLCASSLRQTNTGELFFGEGSRLTVL.